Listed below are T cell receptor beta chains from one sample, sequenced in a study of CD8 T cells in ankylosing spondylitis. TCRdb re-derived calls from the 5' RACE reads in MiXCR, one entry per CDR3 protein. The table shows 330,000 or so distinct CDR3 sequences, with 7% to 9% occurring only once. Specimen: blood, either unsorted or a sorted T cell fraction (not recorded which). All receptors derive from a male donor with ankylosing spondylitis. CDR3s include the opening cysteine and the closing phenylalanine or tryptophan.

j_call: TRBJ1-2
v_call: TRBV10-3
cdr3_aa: CAISEGQGVGGYTF

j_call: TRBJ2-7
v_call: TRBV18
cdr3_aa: CASSPQGAREQYF

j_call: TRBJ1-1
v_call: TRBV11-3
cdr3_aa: CATQKGAGGTEAFF

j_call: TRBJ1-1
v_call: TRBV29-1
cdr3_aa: CSVGTQGMNTEAFF

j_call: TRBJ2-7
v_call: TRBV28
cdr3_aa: CASSFDNRYEQYF

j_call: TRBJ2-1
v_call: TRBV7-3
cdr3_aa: CASSLTPGRTSGRANEQFF

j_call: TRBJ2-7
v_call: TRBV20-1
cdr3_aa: CSASSERDSYEQYF

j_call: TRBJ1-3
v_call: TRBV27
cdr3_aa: CASRTNSGNTIYF

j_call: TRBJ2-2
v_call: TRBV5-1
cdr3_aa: CASKPAGVPGELFF

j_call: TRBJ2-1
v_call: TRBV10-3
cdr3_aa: CAITDSNPSYNEQFF

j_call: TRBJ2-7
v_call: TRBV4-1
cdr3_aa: CASSQTAGQPIYEQYF

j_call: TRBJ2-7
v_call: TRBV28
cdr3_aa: CASSSGSTYEQYF

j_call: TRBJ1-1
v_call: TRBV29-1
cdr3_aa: CSVEDQSLPGAFF

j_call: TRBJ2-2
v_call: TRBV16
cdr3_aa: CASSQRTGANTGELFF

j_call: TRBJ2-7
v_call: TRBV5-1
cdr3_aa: CASSFRDATYEQYF

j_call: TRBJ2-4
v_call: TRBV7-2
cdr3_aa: CASRYREGGERIQYF

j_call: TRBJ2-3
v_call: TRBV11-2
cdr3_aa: CASSLSGGTSGSTDTQYF

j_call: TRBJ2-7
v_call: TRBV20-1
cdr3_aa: CSASTSGRAYEQYF

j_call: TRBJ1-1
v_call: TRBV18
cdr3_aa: CASSLSFGTAGLEAFF

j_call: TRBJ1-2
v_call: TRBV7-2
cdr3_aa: CASSLDWTYGYTF

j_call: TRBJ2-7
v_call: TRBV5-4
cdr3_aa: CASSLVRNSYEQYF

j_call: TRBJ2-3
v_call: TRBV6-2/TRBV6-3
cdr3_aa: CAGSRGGRTGTDTQYF

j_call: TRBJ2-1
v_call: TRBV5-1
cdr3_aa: CASSRGLLLNNEQFF

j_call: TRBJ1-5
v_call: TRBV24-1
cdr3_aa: CATSDVTERGNQPQHF

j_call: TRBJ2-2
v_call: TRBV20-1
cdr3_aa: CSAREGGLAGPSGGAGELFF

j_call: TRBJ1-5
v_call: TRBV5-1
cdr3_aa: CASSLAGYQPQHF

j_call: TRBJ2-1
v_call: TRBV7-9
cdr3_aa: CASSRASGNREKNEQFF

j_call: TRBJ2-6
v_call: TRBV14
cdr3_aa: CASSRDRFSGANVLTF

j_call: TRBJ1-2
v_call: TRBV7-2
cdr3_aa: CASSHGSYGYTF

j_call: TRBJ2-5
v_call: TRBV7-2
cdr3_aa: CASSLRRLTETQYF

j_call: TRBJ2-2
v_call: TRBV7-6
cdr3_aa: CASSFGWSGELFF

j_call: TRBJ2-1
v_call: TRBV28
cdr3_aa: CASSLILGQGHNEQFF

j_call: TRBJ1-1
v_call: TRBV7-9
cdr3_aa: CASSFGASTEAFF

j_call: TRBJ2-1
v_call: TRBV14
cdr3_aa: CASSQVGTSGGNEQFF

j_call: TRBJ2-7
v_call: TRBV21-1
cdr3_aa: CATYAFGREDYEQYF

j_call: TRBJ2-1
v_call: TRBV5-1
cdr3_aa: CASSPRTSGSGEQFF

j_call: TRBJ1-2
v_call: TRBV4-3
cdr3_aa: CASSQVAGGVRGYTF

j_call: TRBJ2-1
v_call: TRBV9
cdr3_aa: CASSPRLAGPRDNEQFF

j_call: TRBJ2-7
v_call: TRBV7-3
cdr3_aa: CASSLGRGSNYEQYF

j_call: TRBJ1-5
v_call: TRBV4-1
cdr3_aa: CASSREGAGGSNQPQHF

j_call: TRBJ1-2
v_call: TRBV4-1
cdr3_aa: CASSQDFRTGPLYYGYTF

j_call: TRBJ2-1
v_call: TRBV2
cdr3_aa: CASIEAGGRDEQFF

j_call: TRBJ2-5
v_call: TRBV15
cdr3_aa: CATSVRHRETQYF

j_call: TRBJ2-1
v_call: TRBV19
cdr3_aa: CASRLPSGSRNEQFF

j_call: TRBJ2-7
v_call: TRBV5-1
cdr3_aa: CASSLYTAPSYEQYF